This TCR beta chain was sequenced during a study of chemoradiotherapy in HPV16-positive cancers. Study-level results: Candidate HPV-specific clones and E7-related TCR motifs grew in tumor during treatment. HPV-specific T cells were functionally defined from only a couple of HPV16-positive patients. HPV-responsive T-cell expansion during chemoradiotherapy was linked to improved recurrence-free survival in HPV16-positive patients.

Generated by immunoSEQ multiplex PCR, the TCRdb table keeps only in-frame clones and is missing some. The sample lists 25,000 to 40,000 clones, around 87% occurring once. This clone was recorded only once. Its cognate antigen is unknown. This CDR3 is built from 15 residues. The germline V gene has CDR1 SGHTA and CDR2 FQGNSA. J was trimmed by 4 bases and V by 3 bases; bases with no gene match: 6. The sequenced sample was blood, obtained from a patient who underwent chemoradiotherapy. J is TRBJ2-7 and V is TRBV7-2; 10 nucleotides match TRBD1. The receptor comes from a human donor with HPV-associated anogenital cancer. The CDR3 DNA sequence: TGTGCCAGCAGCTTGTTGACAGGGGGCACGTACGAGCAGTACTTC. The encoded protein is CASSLLTGGTYEQYF.